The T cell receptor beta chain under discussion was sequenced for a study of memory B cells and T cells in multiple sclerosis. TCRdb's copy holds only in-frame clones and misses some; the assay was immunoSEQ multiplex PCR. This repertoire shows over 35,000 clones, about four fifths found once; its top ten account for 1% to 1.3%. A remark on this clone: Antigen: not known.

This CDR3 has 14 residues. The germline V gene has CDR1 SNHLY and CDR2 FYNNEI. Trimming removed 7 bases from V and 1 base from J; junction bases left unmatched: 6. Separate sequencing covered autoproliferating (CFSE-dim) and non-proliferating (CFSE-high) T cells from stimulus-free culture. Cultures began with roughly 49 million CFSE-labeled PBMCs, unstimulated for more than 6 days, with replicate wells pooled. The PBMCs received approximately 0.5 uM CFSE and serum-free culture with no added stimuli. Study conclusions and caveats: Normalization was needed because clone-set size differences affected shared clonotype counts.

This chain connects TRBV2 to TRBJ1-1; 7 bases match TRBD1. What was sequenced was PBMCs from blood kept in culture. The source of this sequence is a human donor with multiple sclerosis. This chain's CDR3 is CASKDRTTNTEAFF. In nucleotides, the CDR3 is TGTGCCAGCAAGGACAGGACGACGAACACTGAAGCTTTCTTT. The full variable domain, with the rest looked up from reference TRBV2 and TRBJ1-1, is EPEVTQTPSHQVTQMGQEVILRCVPISNHLYFYWYRQILGQKVEFLVSFYNNEISEKSEIFDDQFSVERPDGSNFTLKIRSTKLEDSAMYFCASKDRTTNTEAFFGQGTRLTVV.